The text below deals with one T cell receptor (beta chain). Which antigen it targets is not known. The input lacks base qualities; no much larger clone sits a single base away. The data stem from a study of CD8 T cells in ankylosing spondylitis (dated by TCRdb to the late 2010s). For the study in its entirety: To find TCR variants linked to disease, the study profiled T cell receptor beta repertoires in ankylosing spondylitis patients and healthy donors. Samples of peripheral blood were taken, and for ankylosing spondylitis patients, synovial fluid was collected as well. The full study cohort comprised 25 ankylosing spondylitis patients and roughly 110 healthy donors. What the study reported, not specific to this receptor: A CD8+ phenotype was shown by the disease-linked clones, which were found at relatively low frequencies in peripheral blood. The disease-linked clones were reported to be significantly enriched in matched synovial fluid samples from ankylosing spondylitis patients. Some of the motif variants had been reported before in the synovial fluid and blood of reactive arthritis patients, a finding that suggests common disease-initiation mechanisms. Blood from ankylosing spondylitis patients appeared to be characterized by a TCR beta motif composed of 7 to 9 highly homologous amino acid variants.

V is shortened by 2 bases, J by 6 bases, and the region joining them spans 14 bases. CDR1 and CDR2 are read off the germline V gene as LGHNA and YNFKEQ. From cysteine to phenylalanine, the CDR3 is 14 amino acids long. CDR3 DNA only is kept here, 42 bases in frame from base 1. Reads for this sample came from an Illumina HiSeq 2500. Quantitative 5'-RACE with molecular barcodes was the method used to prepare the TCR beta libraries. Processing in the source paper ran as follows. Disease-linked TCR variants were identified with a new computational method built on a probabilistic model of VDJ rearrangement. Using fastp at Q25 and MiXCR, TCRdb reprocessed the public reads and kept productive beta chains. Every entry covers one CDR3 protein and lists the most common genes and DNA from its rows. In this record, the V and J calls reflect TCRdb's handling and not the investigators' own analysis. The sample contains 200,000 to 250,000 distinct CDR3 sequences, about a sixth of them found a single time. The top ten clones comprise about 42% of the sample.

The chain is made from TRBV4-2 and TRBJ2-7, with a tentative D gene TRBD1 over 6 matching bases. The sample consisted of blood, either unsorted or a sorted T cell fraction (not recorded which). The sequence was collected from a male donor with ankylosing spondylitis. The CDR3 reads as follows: CASSQLDQGSEQYF. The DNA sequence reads TGTGCCAGCAGCCAATTAGATCAGGGGTCCGAGCAGTACTTC.